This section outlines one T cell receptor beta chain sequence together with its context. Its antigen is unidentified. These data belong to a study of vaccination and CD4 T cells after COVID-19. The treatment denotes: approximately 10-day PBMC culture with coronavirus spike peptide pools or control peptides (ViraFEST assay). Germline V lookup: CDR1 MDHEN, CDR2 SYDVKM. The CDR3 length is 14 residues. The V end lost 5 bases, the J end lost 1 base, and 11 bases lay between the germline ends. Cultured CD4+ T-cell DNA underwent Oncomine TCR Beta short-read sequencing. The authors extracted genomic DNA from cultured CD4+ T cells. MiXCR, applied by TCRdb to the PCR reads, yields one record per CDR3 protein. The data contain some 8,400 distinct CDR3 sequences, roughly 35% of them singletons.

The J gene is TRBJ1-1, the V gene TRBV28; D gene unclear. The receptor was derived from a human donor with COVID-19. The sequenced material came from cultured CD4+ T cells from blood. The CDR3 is CASSVTRTNTEAFF. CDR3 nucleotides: TGTGCCAGCAGTGTGACACGGACGAACACTGAAGCTTTCTTT.